A selection of T cell receptor beta chains follows, all from one sample in a study of OX40 agonist ivuxolimab in advanced cancers. This table comes from immunoSEQ multiplex PCR, and its TCRdb copy is limited to in-frame clones, with some not included. The sample consists of about 58,000 clones, roughly 80% of them appearing once. The sequencing here drew on CD4+ or CD8+ T cells sorted from blood, taken in a trial of the OX40 agonist ivuxolimab. These TCRs come from an adult with an advanced solid tumor such as melanoma, head and neck, liver or kidney cancer. Each CDR3 is given with its conserved first and last residue. D genes are given only for firm matches. Clone size appears in some rows only: once, few, many, or a class for an expanded clone.

>.|.|TRBJ1-2|TRBV5-3
TGTGCCAGAACCCCCTCCGCGGGGGCGCGTATAGCCCCTATCCGCTACACCTTC
CARTPSAGARIAPIRYTF
>.|.|TRBJ2-2|TRBV5-1
TGCGCCAGCAGCCAGGAAGCGAACACCGGGGAGCTGTTTTTT
CASSQEANTGELFF
>.|.|TRBJ2-2|TRBV7-2
TGTGCCAGCAGCCTCGGGTCCCTCACCGGGGAGCTGTTTTTT
CASSLGSLTGELFF
>.|.|TRBJ2-1|TRBV6-1
TGTGCCAGCAGTGAAATTTCAGAGGGGGGACAGCAGTTCTTC
CASSEISEGGQQFF
>.|TRBD1|TRBJ1-2|TRBV4-2
TGTGCCAGCAGCCAAGAGGGCCAGGGGGCTGATGGCTACACCTTC
CASSQEGQGADGYTF
>.|TRBD1|TRBJ2-2|TRBV4-2
TGTGCCAGCAGCCAAAGACAGGGTGCAACCGGGGAGCTGTTTTTT
CASSQRQGATGELFF
>.|.|TRBJ2-5|TRBV7-9
TGTGCCAGCAGCTTACTAGCCGGACAAAGAGAGACCCAGTACTTC
CASSLLAGQRETQYF
>.|TRBD2|TRBJ2-1|TRBV7-9
TGTGCCAGCAGCTTCTGGGGACTATCTAATGAGCAGTTCTTC
CASSFWGLSNEQFF
>.|TRBD1|TRBJ1-1|TRBV19
TGTGCCAGTAGTAGGTCGGACAGGGGGGCCACTGAAGCTTTCTTT
CASSRSDRGATEAFF
>once|.|TRBJ1-3|TRBV6-1
TGTGCCAGCATCAACTCTGGAAACACCATATATTTT
CASINSGNTIYF
>.|.|TRBJ2-1|TRBV10-3
TGTGCCATCAGTGGGTCACGGGACGAGCAGTTCTTC
CAISGSRDEQFF
>.|TRBD2|TRBJ2-7|TRBV5-4
TGTGCCAGCAGCTCCGGGGGGCGGACTAGCGAAGGCGAGCAGTACTTC
CASSSGGRTSEGEQYF
>.|TRBD2|TRBJ2-4|TRBV2
TGTGCCAGCAGTGAATGGAGCGGGAGCCTTTCCCAGGGCATTCAGTACTTC
CASSEWSGSLSQGIQYF
>once|TRBD1|TRBJ2-1|TRBV2
TGTGCCAGCAGTGATCTCAACAGGGGACAAAGATTCAATGAGCAGTTCTTC
CASSDLNRGQRFNEQFF
>.|TRBD2|TRBJ2-1|TRBV7-9
TGTGCCAGCGAGATAGCGGGAGGAACCGAGCAGTTCTTC
CASEIAGGTEQFF
>.|.|TRBJ1-1|TRBV5-8
TGTGCCAGCAGCTTTCAGATCACGGGGGAAGGAGCTTTCTTT
CASSFQITGEGAFF
>once|.|TRBJ2-2|TRBV5-1
TGCGCCAGCAGCTTGGAGGGCAACACCGGGGAGCTGTTTTTT
CASSLEGNTGELFF
>.|.|TRBJ1-2|TRBV11-2
TGTGCCAGCAGCCCCGGGATCTATGGCTACACCTTC
CASSPGIYGYTF
>few|TRBD2|TRBJ2-3|TRBV19
TGTGCCAGTAGTATGCTAGCGGGGCACACAGATACGCAGTATTTT
CASSMLAGHTDTQYF
>few|.|TRBJ2-3|TRBV7-2
TGTGCCAGCAGCCCAGACCGAAGGGCAGATACGCAGTATTTT
CASSPDRRADTQYF
>.|.|TRBJ1-4|TRBV2
TGTGCCAGCAGAATCGACGTTGAAAAACTGTTTTTT
CASRIDVEKLFF
>.|TRBD2|TRBJ2-1|TRBV18
TGTGCCAGCTCACCCCGACTAGCGGGAGGGCTCAATGAGCAGTTCTTC
CASSPRLAGGLNEQFF
>.|TRBD2|TRBJ2-5|TRBV9
TGTGCCAGCAGTGGGGGACTAGCGAGCGGTCAAGAGACCCAGTACTTC
CASSGGLASGQETQYF
>.|.|TRBJ2-1|TRBV27
TGTGCCAGCAGTTCCGTCTCGGACTGGGACTACAATGAGCAGTTCTTC
CASSSVSDWDYNEQFF
>.|.|TRBJ2-7|TRBV9
TGTGCCAGCAGCGTAGAGGACACCACGTACGAGCAGTACTTC
CASSVEDTTYEQYF
>.|TRBD1|TRBJ1-1|TRBV7-9
TGTGCCAGCAGCTTATGGGGCGGGTCAGGGGGGTACACTGAAGCTTTCTTT
CASSLWGGSGGYTEAFF
>.|TRBD1|TRBJ2-2|TRBV14
TGTGCCAGCAGCCAAGATAAGGCAGGGGGTCGGTGGACCGGGGAGCTGTTTTTT
CASSQDKAGGRWTGELFF
>.|TRBD2|TRBJ2-1|TRBV5-4
TGTGCCAGCAGCTTTTCGGGGGGATCCTACAATGAGCAGTTCTTC
CASSFSGGSYNEQFF
>.|.|TRBJ1-1|TRBV11-2
TGTGCCAGCAGCTTTATGGGCCAGGACACTGAAGCTTTCTTT
CASSFMGQDTEAFF
>.|.|TRBJ2-5|TRBV7-6
TGTGCCAGCAGCTTAGACCCCCCACCGTTTGGGCAAGAGACCCAGTACTTC
CASSLDPPPFGQETQYF
>.|.|TRBJ2-3|TRBV2
TGTGCCAGCAGTCTAAGGGGAGATACGCAGTATTTT
CASSLRGDTQYF
>.|TRBD2|TRBJ2-7|TRBV6-1
TGTGCCAGCAGGGGACTAGCGGGAGGCGAGCAGTACTTC
CASRGLAGGEQYF
>.|TRBD1|TRBJ2-1|TRBV25-1
TGTGCCAGCATAAGACCGGGACAGGGGGCCAATGAGCAGTTCTTC
CASIRPGQGANEQFF
>.|TRBD2|TRBJ2-3|TRBV5-1
TGCGCCAGCAGCTTGGGGACTAGCGGGAGGGCCCCCACAGATACGCAGTATTTT
CASSLGTSGRAPTDTQYF
>.|.|TRBJ2-5|TRBV5-6
TGTGCCAGCAGCTTAACAGGGCCAGGGGAGACCCAGTACTTC
CASSLTGPGETQYF
>.|.|TRBJ1-2|TRBV28
TGTGCCAGCAGTTCGGGGACCAGGCGTGGCTACACCTTC
CASSSGTRRGYTF
>.|TRBD2|TRBJ2-1|TRBV5-4
TGTGCCAGCAGCTCCCAGCGGGGTAGCTCCTACAATGAGCAGTTCTTC
CASSSQRGSSYNEQFF
>.|.|TRBJ1-3|TRBV30
TGTGCCTGGAGTTGGGTCGGAACCTCTGGAAACACCATATATTTT
CAWSWVGTSGNTIYF
>few|.|TRBJ2-1|TRBV5-4
TGTGCCAGCAGCCTTTACAATGAGCAGTTCTTC
CASSLYNEQFF
>.|.|TRBJ1-5|TRBV9
TGTGCCAGCAGCGTAGCAACGCACCAGCCCCAGCATTTT
CASSVATHQPQHF
>.|.|TRBJ2-1|TRBV10-2
TGCGCCAGCAGTCAACAGAGAAATGAGCAGTTCTTC
CASSQQRNEQFF
>.|TRBD2|TRBJ2-1|TRBV27
TGTGCCAGCAGTTTATGGGGGACTAGCGGGACCCACTACAATGAGCAGTTCTTC
CASSLWGTSGTHYNEQFF
>few|.|TRBJ1-5|TRBV2
TGTGCCAGCAGTGAAGCGCCTCAGCCCCAGCATTTT
CASSEAPQPQHF
>.|.|TRBJ2-3|TRBV4-1
TGCGCCAGCAGCCAAGAGAGCAGAGATACGCAGTATTTT
CASSQESRDTQYF
>.|TRBD2|TRBJ2-2|TRBV9
TGTGCCAGCAGCGTAGGTCTAGCGGGTCTGAACACCGGGGAGCTGTTTTTT
CASSVGLAGLNTGELFF
>.|.|TRBJ2-1|TRBV7-2
TGTGCCAGCAGCTTAGCGGTTGTCAGCTCCTACAATGAGCAGTTCTTC
CASSLAVVSSYNEQFF
>.|.|TRBJ2-1|TRBV5-5
TGTGCCAGCAGCTTGGTGGTTGGGAGGGAGCAGTTCTTC
CASSLVVGREQFF
>.|.|TRBJ2-1|TRBV18
TGTGCCAGCTCACCGTCAGGGGACAATGAGCAGTTCTTC
CASSPSGDNEQFF
>.|TRBD1|TRBJ2-1|TRBV29-1
TGCAGCGTTGAAGACTCGACAGGGGTCGACAATGAGCAGTTCTTC
CSVEDSTGVDNEQFF
>few|TRBD2|TRBJ2-2|TRBV4-2
TGTGCCAGCAGCCAAGATCCGTCACTAGCGGGAGACACCGGGGAGCTGTTTTTT
CASSQDPSLAGDTGELFF
>.|.|TRBJ2-1|TRBV7-9
TGTGCCAGCAGCTTAACCTGGAGGGACACCAAAAGCTCCTACAATGAGCAGTTCTTC
CASSLTWRDTKSSYNEQFF
>.|TRBD1|TRBJ2-7|TRBV5-1
TGCGCCAGCAGCCTTACAGGGGGCGAGCAGTACTTC
CASSLTGGEQYF
>.|.|TRBJ2-5|TRBV10-1
TGCGCCAGCAGTGGGTCGGGCACCGAAGAGACCCAGTACTTC
CASSGSGTEETQYF
>.|.|TRBJ1-2|TRBV11-2
TGTGCCAGCAGCCACCGGCTGGGGGTGGGCGATGGCTACACCTTC
CASSHRLGVGDGYTF
>.|TRBD2|TRBJ2-1|TRBV9
TGTGCCAGCAGCCCCAGCGACCAGCGGGGCCCTAATGAGCAGTTCTTC
CASSPSDQRGPNEQFF
>.|.|TRBJ2-7|TRBV7-3
TGTGCCAGCAGCTTATCGCGGGTTCTGGCTCCGTCCGAGCAGTACTTC
CASSLSRVLAPSEQYF
>.|.|TRBJ2-7|TRBV7-2
TGTGCCAGCAGCCCCTTCATCCACGAGCAGTACTTC
CASSPFIHEQYF
>.|TRBD2|TRBJ2-1|TRBV4-2
TGTGCCAGCAGCCAAGTTTTACTAGCGGGAGGACAAAGAACGGGCTCCAATGAGCAGTTCTTC
CASSQVLLAGGQRTGSNEQFF
>.|.|TRBJ1-5|TRBV7-2
TGTGCCAGCAGCTCCGTACGCAATCAGCCCCAGCATTTT
CASSSVRNQPQHF
>.|.|TRBJ2-3|TRBV16
TGTGCCAGCAGCCAATCGAAACCTATCCGCACAGATACGCAGTATTTT
CASSQSKPIRTDTQYF